This T cell receptor beta chain emerged from a study of blood T cell repertoires in COVID-19. Across the study: From T cells, B-cell-depleted T cells, or PBMCs came the material, which was cDNA or gDNA.

Sequencing was performed with immunoSEQ multiplex PCR; in TCRdb, only in-frame clones are kept and a portion is missing. The sample yields roughly 250,000 clones, approximately 88% seen once. Individuals aged about 18 to 95 years were recruited from 24 US areas. Participants' own reports of clinical history determined their cohort assignment. Between the trimmed V and J ends, which lost 4 bases and 7 bases, there was a span of 16 bases. Per the germline V gene, CDR1 is MGHRA and CDR2 is YSYEKL. The CDR3 loop spans 14 amino acids. This receptor was taken from a woman under 40 with acute COVID-19. The sample consisted of PBMCs or T cells enriched from blood (not recorded which). The chain combines TRBV4-1 with TRBJ1-1; D unclear. The DNA of the CDR3 is TGCGCCAGCAGCCCAAGATTACCTGCGGGTGAAGCTTTCTTT. Protein: CASSPRLPAGEAFF.